The 17 T cell receptor beta chains presented below share a single source sample, sequenced in a study of T cells in Graves' hyperthyroidism and ophthalmopathy. What was amplified from RNA transcripts were TCR beta CDR3 regions. The HTBI primer set drove a first-round RT-PCR of the TCR CDR3. TCRdb ran MiXCR on the multiplex PCR reads and lists one entry per CDR3 protein. The table has about 290,000 distinct CDR3 sequences, roughly 13% seen once. What was sequenced was blood. The receptors here all came from a middle-aged woman with Graves' hyperthyroidism.

The genes are TRBV6-1 and TRBJ2-5; 7 bases are shared with TRBD2. Germline V gene sequence: CDR1 MNHNS, CDR2 SASEGT. J was trimmed by 4 bases and V by 6 bases; bases with no gene match: 11. This CDR3 comprises 15 residues. CDR3 sequence reads: CASRRRTSLGETQYF. The CDR3 nucleotides are TGTGCCAGCAGGCGACGGACTAGTTTGGGAGAGACCCAGTACTTC.

This clonotype occurred many times. The rearrangement joins TRBV11-2 to TRBJ2-5; 9 bases agree with TRBD2. The V gene's germline CDR1 is SGHAT and CDR2 FQNNGV. Trimming took 5 bases from V and 1 from J; bases not matched to a gene: 2. This CDR3 comprises 14 residues. CDR3 sequence: CASSLAGFQETQYF. The CDR3 bases are TGTGCCAGCAGCCTAGCGGGGTTCCAAGAGACCCAGTACTTC.

This clonotype occurred many times. J is TRBJ1-1 and V is TRBV3-1; 9 nucleotides match TRBD1. The CDR3 runs to 13 residues. V dropped 4 bases and J dropped 4; count of bases not matched to a gene: 1. CDR1 and CDR2 from the germline V gene are LGHDT and YNNKEL (reference sequence). The CDR3 nucleotides read TGTGCCAGCAGCCCACAGGGGGCCACTGAAGCTTTCTTT. It codes for CASSPQGATEAFF. Full variable domain (missing parts from reference TRBV3-1 and TRBJ1-1): DTAVSQTPKYLVTQMGNDKSIKCEQNLGHDTMYWYKQDSKKFLKIMFSYNNKELIINETVPNRFSPKSPDKAHLNLHINSLELGDSAVYFCASSPQGATEAFFGQGTRLTVV.

As concerns this clonotype: With a much larger clone just one base away, this may be a read error. The chain combines TRBV5-4 with TRBJ1-2, with TRBD1 identical over 8 bases. Germline V gene lookup returns CDR1 SGHNT and CDR2 YYREEE (reference sequence). The CDR3 sequence is 15 residues long. Germline trimming cut 6 bases from V and 0 bases from J; bases unmatched to any gene: 7. The CDR3 is CASIIRQGTNYGYTF. CDR3 in DNA: TGTGCCAGCATCATCCGACAGGGGACTAACTATGGCTACACCTTC.

This clonotype occurred many times. The chain has TRBV6-1 and TRBJ2-7; no clear D gene. V was clipped by 2 bases and J by 3 bases, with 8 bases between them. Germline loops: CDR1 MNHNS, CDR2 SASEGT. The CDR3 sequence is 13 residues long. Here the CDR3 reads CASSEKPLYEQYF. CDR3 sequence (DNA): TGTGCCAGCAGTGAAAAACCCCTCTACGAGCAGTACTTC.

A single count supports this clonotype. The rearrangement links TRBV11-2 to TRBJ1-5; 9 nucleotides agree with TRBD1. V shed 5 bases and J 2 bases; nucleotides not matched to a gene: 4. This CDR3 comprises 15 residues. Germline lookup yields CDR1 SGHAT and CDR2 FQNNGV. This chain's CDR3 is CASSNRDRGNQPQHF. The DNA of the CDR3 is TGTGCCAGCAGCAACCGGGACAGGGGCAATCAGCCCCAGCATTTT.

This clonotype was counted many times. The chain employs TRBV4-1 and TRBJ2-5, with D possibly TRBD1 on 5 matching bases. The V end lost 3 bases, the J end lost 7 bases, and 15 bases lay between the germline ends. This CDR3 contains 14 residues. Germline V gene lookup returns CDR1 MGHRA and CDR2 YSYEKL. DNA for the CDR3: TGCGCCAGCAGCCAGGGGCAGGGTATAGGGACCCAGTACTTC. Protein sequence: CASSQGQGIGTQYF.

The chain employs TRBV9 and TRBJ1-2, with TRBD1 matching 9 bases. Germline CDR1 SGDLS, CDR2 YYNGEE. The CDR3 is 15 residues long. Germline trimming cut 4 bases from V and 4 bases from J; bases unmatched to any gene: 8. The CDR3 coding sequence is TGTGCCAGCAGCCCAACGACGGGACAGGGCTATGGCTACACCTTC. Translating gives CASSPTTGQGYGYTF.

This clonotype was seen ten or more times. The CDR3 bases are TGTGCCAGCAGTCCAAATCGTCCGGACGGTAACACTGAAGCTTTCTTT. It is translated as CASSPNRPDGNTEAFF. The chain combines TRBV12-3 or TRBV12-4 with TRBJ1-1; D is ambiguous. V lost 5 bases, J lost 2 bases, and 18 bases lay in between. The CDR3 contains 16 residues.

This clonotype was detected many times. This rearrangement joins TRBV7-2 to TRBJ1-6; D call uncertain. Trimming removed 7 bases at V and 5 bases at J, with 15 bases between. Germline V lookup: CDR1 SGHTA, CDR2 FQGNSA. The CDR3 totals 15 residues. CDR3: CASKLSRGDNSPLHF. The CDR3, as DNA: TGTGCCAGCAAGCTTTCCCGCGGGGATAATTCACCCCTCCACTTT.

This clonotype was counted between two and nine times. This may stem from a read error, because a much larger clone lies one nucleotide away. The J gene is TRBJ2-1, the V gene TRBV11-2; 9 bases line up with TRBD2. CDR1 is SGHAT and CDR2 is FQNNGV in the germline V gene. Trimming removed 9 bases from V and 9 bases from J; junction bases left unmatched: 21. There are 17 residues in the CDR3. CDR3 sequence: CARPGVAGERALGEQFF. CDR3 nucleotides: TGTGCCAGACCGGGAGTAGCGGGAGAACGAGCTTTGGGTGAGCAGTTCTTC.

There are many counts of this clonotype. The V call is TRBV12-3 or TRBV12-4, the J call TRBJ2-7; 14 bases are shared with TRBD2. The CDR3 sequence is 15 residues long. V shed 6 bases, J shed 5 bases, and the junction held 6 bases outside the gene matches. The CDR3 sequence is CASRSGTSGSHEQYF. In nucleotides, the CDR3 is TGTGCCAGCAGATCCGGGACTAGCGGGAGCCACGAGCAGTACTTC.

This clonotype was picked up many times. The genes are TRBV5-5 and TRBJ2-1; no clear D gene. Germline CDR1 and CDR2: SGHKS and YYEKEE (reference sequence). Trimming took off 4 bases at V and 0 bases at J, with 11 bases between the two ends. The CDR3 length is 15 residues. The CDR3 DNA reads as TGTGCCAGCAGCCTTATCAAGGGCTCCTACAATGAGCAGTTCTTC. Translating gives CASSLIKGSYNEQFF.

This clonotype showed up many times. The chain links TRBV20-1 to TRBJ1-5, with D perhaps TRBD1 (6 bases). Trimming took off 6 bases at V and 7 bases at J, with 19 bases between the two ends. The CDR3 has 14 amino acids. Germline assignment: CDR1 DFQATT and CDR2 SNEGSKA (reference sequence). The CDR3 DNA follows: TGCAGTGCCCAACCAGACAGGAGGTACCAGCCCCAGCATTTT. Translation: CSAQPDRRYQPQHF.

The V call is TRBV6-5, the J call TRBJ1-4, with D possibly TRBD1 on 5 matching bases. There are 17 residues in the CDR3. Germline V gene sequence: CDR1 MNHEY, CDR2 SVGAGI. V was shortened by 0 bases and J by 7 bases, with 18 bases between the two germline ends. The CDR3 here is CASSYSRGTGNSEKLFF. DNA for the CDR3: TGTGCCAGCAGTTACTCCCGGGGGACGGGGAATAGTGAAAAACTGTTTTTT.

The chain joins TRBV15 to TRBJ1-2, with 7 bases identical to TRBD1. V trimming: 2 bases; J trimming: 7 bases; junction bases outside the gene matches: 7. Per germline, CDR1 LNHNV and CDR2 YYDKDF (reference sequence). This CDR3 comprises 14 residues. CDR3 DNA sequence: TGTGCCACCAGCAGAATACAGGGGTACGGTGGCTACACCTTC. Its protein is CATSRIQGYGGYTF.

The chain uses TRBV19 and TRBJ2-7, with D perhaps matching TRBD1 (6 bases). The CDR3 is made up of 16 amino acids. V dropped 3 bases and J dropped 7 bases, with 22 bases sitting between them. The germline V gene encodes CDR1 LNHDA and CDR2 SQIVND (reference sequence). In nucleotides, the CDR3 is TGTGCCAGTAGTATCCCAAACAGGGAAAGGCATAAAGAGCAGTACTTC. Translating gives CASSIPNRERHKEQYF.